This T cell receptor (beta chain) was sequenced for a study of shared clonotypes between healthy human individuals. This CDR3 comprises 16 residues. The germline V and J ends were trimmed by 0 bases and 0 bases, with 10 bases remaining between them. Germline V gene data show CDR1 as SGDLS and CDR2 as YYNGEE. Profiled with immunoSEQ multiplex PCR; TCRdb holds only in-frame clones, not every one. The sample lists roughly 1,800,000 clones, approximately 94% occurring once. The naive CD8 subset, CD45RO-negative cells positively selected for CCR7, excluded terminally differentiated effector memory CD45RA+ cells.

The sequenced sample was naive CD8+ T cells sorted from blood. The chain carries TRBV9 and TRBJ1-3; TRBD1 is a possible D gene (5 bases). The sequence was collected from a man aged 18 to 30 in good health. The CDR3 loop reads CASSVGGEPSGNTIYF. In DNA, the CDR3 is TGTGCCAGCAGCGTAGGGGGGGAACCCTCTGGAAACACCATATATTTT.